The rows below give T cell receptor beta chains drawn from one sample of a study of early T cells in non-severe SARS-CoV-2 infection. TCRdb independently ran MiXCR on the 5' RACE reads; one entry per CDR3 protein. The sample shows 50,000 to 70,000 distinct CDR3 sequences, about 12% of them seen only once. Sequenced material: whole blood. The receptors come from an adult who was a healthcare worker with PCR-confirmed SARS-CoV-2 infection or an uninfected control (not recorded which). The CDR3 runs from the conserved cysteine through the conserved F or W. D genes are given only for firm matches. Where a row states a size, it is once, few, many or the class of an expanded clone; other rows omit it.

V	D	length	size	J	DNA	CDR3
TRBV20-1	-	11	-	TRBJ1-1	TGCAGTGCTCTCAGTTGGACTGAAGCTTTCTTT	CSALSWTEAFF
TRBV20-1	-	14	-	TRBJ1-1	TGCAGTGCTACTCCCGGACAGCTGAACACTGAAGCTTTCTTT	CSATPGQLNTEAFF
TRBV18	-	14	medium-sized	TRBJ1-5	TGTGCCAGCTCACCCGGGCGTAGCAATCAGCCCCAGCATTTT	CASSPGRSNQPQHF
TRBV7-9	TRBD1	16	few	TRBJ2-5	TGTGCCAGCAGCCTCCGCGGACAGGGTTTACGAGAGACCCAGTACTTC	CASSLRGQGLRETQYF
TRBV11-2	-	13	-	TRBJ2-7	TGTGCCAGCAGCTTAACAGCGAGTAGTGGGCAGTACTTC	CASSLTASSGQYF
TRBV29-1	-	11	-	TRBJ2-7	TGCAGCGTTGCGCGGGGACAAGAGCAGTACTTC	CSVARGQEQYF
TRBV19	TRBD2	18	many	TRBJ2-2	TGTGCCAGTAGTGGGGTGGCTAGCGGGGGGCCAGGCACCGGGGAGCTGTTTTTT	CASSGVASGGPGTGELFF
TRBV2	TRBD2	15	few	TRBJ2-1	TGTGCCAGCAGTGGTCGGCAGCGGGGCTACAATGAGCAGTTCTTC	CASSGRQRGYNEQFF
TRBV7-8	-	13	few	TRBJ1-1	TGTGCCAGCAGCCCTTTAGGGGACACTGAAGCTTTCTTT	CASSPLGDTEAFF
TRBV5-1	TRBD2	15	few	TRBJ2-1	TGCGCCAGCAGCTTGAAACTAGCGGGGGGGAATGAGCAGTTCTTC	CASSLKLAGGNEQFF
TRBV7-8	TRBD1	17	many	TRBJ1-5	TGTGCCAGCAGCCAATTCTCTACAGGGGGAGGGAGTCAGCCCCAGCATTTT	CASSQFSTGGGSQPQHF
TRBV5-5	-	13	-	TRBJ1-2	TGTGCCAGCAGCTTGGCCGGGTCCAGGGGCTACACCTTC	CASSLAGSRGYTF
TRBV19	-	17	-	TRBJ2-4	TGTGCCAGTAGTGTGCGGGACACAAGGCAGGGCAAAAACATTCAGTACTTC	CASSVRDTRQGKNIQYF
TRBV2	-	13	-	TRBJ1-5	TGTGCCAGCAAGCGGGACACAAATCAGCCCCAGCATTTT	CASKRDTNQPQHF
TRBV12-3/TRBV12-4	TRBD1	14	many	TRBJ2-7	TGTGCCAGCAGTTCTCGACAGGGGCCCTACGAGCAGTACTTC	CASSSRQGPYEQYF
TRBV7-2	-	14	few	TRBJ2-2	TGTGCCAGCAGCCCCGGGACTTTCACCGGGGAGCTGTTTTTT	CASSPGTFTGELFF
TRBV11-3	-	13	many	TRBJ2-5	TGTGCCAGCAGCTTCTCCACCCAAGAGACCCAGTACTTC	CASSFSTQETQYF
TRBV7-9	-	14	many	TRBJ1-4	TGTGCCAGCAGACGACCGGGGATTGGTGAAAAACTGTTTTTT	CASRRPGIGEKLFF
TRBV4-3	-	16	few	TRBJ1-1	TGCGCCAGCAGCCAAGATCTCCCCGGGGGTTATACTGAAGCTTTCTTT	CASSQDLPGGYTEAFF
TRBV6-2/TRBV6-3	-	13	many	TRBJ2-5	TGTGCCAGCAGCAACAGACCTCAAGAGACCCAGTACTTC	CASSNRPQETQYF
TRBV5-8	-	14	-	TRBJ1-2	TGTGCCAGCAGCTTGTTGAGACAGGACCATGGCTACACCTTC	CASSLLRQDHGYTF
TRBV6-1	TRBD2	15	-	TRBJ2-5	TGTGCCAGCAGTGATATGGGGGAGGGGCGGGAGACCCAGTACTTC	CASSDMGEGRETQYF
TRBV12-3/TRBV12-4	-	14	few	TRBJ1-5	TGTGCCAGCACCCTAGGGGCAGCGAGCCAGCCCCAGCATTTT	CASTLGAASQPQHF
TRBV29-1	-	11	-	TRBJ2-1	TGCAGCCCGGGGACATACGATGAGCAGTTCTTC	CSPGTYDEQFF
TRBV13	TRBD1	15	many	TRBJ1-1	TGTGCCAGCAGCTTACTTTCAAGGGGGCTTGGTGAAGCTTTCTTT	CASSLLSRGLGEAFF
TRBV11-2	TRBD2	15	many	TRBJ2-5	TGTGCCAGCAGCTGGGGAGCGGGGATCCAAGAGACCCAGTACTTC	CASSWGAGIQETQYF
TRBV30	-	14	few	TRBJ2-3	TGTGCCTGGAGTGTAAGTCGGATGGGGGATACGCAGTATTTT	CAWSVSRMGDTQYF
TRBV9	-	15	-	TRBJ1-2	TGTGCCAGCAGCGCGGCCGCCCATCCGGACTATGGCTACACCTTC	CASSAAAHPDYGYTF